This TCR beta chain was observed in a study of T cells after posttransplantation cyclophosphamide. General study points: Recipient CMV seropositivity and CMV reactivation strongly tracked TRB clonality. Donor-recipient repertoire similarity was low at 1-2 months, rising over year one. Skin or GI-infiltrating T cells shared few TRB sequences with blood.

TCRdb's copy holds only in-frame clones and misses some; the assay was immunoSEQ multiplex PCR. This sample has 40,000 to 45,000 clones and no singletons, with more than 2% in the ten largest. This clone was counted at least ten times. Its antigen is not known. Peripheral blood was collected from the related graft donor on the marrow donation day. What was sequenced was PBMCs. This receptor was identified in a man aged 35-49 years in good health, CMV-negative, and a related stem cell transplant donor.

The CDR3 protein is CAIRGQGGSYEQYF. The CDR3 DNA sequence: TGTGCCATCAGAGGACAGGGGGGCTCCTACGAGCAGTACTTC. The chain recombines TRBV10-3 with TRBJ2-7; 10 positions agree with TRBD1. Germline values: CDR1 ENHRY, CDR2 SYGVKD. V shed 6 bases and J 0 bases; nucleotides not matched to a gene: 2. The CDR3 spans 14 residues.